This T cell receptor (beta chain) was sequenced during a study of T cell repertoires in aging, cancer and after chemotherapy. Whole-study context: Patients with chronic lymphocytic leukemia were sampled before and after fludarabine- or bendamustine-based chemotherapy.

Germline CDR1 reads LNHDA; CDR2 reads SQIVND (reference sequence). The CDR3 is 14 residues long. Between the trimmed V and J ends, which lost 3 bases and 7 bases, there was a span of 13 bases. Peripheral blood genomic DNA, not sorted cells or RNA, was the template. A mixed TRB-A/B primer pool amplified rearranged TRB by multiplex touch-down PCR. TCRdb reanalysed the multiplex PCR reads using MiXCR and keeps one entry per CDR3 protein. Among 500 or so distinct CDR3 sequences listed, about 33% were seen once. In its sample, this clonotype is medium-sized (0.01 to 0.1%). Sequenced material: blood. This rearrangement joins TRBV19 to TRBJ1-5; D call uncertain. This TCR was sampled from a human donor with a blood cancer. The CDR3 is CASSMTPVFQPQHF. CDR3 DNA sequence: TGTGCCAGTAGTATGACCCCCGTTTTCCAGCCCCAGCATTTT.